This T cell receptor beta chain is from a study of neurological immune-mediated disorders. For the study at large: Relapsing-remitting forms accounted for about 90% of the 34 multiple sclerosis patients and secondary progressive forms for 3.

As for the cDNA, it was generated by 5'RACE with 10-nucleotide random UMIs. A single record per CDR3 protein comes from TCRdb applying MiXCR to the 5' RACE reads. The repertoire holds some 26,000 distinct CDR3 sequences, with more than 2.5% as singletons. Study results and limitations: When the repertoires were sorted by phylogenetic grouping, those of 18 of 34 multiple sclerosis patients ended up in one related-CDR3 cluster, a possible signature.

This clonotype was recorded many times. What it binds is not known. CDR1 is SGHTA and CDR2 is FQGNSA in the germline V gene. The V gene lost 5 bases and the J gene lost 5 bases, with 15 bases spanning the gap. The CDR3 loop spans 14 amino acids. Source material was 2 million unsorted PBMCs, stored at -80 °C in RNAlater. This chain connects TRBV7-2 to TRBJ2-5; D unclear. The sequence was collected from a woman aged 25 to 39 with multiple sclerosis. The sequencing sample was made of PBMCs. In nucleotides, the CDR3 is TGTGCCAGCAGCCCCAGAACGGGCTGGGAGACCCAGTACTTC. Protein product: CASSPRTGWETQYF.